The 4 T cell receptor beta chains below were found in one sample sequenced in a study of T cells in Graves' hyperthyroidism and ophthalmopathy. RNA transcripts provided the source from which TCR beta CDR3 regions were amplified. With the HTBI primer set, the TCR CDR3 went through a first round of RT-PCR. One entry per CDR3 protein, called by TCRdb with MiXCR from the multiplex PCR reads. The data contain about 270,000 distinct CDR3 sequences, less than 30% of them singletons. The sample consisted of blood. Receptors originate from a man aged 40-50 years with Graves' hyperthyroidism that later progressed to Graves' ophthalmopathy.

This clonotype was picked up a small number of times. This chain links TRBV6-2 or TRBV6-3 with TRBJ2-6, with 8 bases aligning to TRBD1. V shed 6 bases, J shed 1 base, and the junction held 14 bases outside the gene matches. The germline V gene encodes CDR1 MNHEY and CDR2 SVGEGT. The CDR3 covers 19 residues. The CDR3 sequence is CASSLGTGILASGANVLTF. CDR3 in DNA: TGTGCCAGCAGCCTGGGGACAGGAATCTTAGCTTCTGGGGCCAACGTCCTGACTTTC.

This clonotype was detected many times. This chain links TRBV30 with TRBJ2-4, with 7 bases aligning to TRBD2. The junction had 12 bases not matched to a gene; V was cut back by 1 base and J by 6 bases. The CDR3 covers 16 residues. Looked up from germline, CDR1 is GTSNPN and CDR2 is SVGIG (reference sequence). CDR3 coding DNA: TGTGCCTGGAGTGAAAAATTCAGGGAGGGTAGAAACATTCAGTACTTC. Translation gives CAWSEKFREGRNIQYF.

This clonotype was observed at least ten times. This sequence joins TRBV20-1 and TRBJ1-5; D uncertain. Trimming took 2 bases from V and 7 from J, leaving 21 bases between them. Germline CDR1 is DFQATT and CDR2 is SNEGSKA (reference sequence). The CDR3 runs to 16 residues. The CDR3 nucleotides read TGCAGTGCTAGAACCCTTAGGGAGGGCGTAGGGCAGCCCCAGCATTTT. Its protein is CSARTLREGVGQPQHF.

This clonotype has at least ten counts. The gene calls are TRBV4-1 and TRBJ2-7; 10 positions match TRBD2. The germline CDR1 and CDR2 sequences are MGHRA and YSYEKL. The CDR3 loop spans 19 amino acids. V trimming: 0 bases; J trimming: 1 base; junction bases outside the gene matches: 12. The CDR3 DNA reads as TGCGCCAGCAGCCAAGATCGAGAGGGAGCGGGAGGGGTTTCCTACGAGCAGTACTTC. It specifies CASSQDREGAGGVSYEQYF.